The 16 T cell receptor beta chains listed next were all sequenced from one sample in a study of T-cell reconstitution after alpha-beta-depleted transplantation in children. During its preparation, the TCRbeta library received unique molecular identifiers. TCRdb used MiXCR to reprocess the PCR reads, holding one entry per CDR3 protein. Of 200,000 to 250,000 distinct CDR3 sequences in the sample, over 20% were seen once. Here the sequenced sample was PBMCs, taken before TCRalphabeta/CD19-depleted stem cell transplant. Receptor source: a girl aged 2-10 years with Fanconi anemia, due to receive a stem cell transplant.

This clonotype appeared a single time. The genes are TRBV13 and TRBJ2-5; the match to TRBD2 covers 10 bases. Germline V gene lookup returns CDR1 PRHDT and CDR2 FYEKMQ (reference sequence). The ends lost 4 bases at V and 5 bases at J; junction bases unmatched: 10. The CDR3 spans 16 residues. The CDR3 loop is CASSYGTSDHIETQYF. The CDR3 region has the DNA TGTGCCAGCAGCTATGGGACTAGCGATCACATTGAGACCCAGTACTTC.

A note on this clonotype: The conserved phenylalanine or tryptophan is not found at the CDR3 terminus, so this likely reflects a read error. The rearrangement joins TRBV6-2 or TRBV6-3 to TRBJ2-1; 8 positions match TRBD2. The CDR3 spans 13 residues. Unmatched junction bases numbered 5, after V lost 6 bases and J lost 7 bases. The germline gives CDR1 MNHEY, CDR2 SVGEGT. The CDR3 DNA reads TGTGCCAGCAGGGCCGGGACTAGTAATGAGCAGTTCTAC. This codes for CASRAGTSNEQFY.

This clonotype was seen at least ten times. The rearrangement uses TRBV7-3 and TRBJ2-3; D unresolved. This CDR3 contains 13 residues. Germline values: CDR1 SGHTA, CDR2 FQGTGA. V was trimmed by 3 bases and J by 3 bases, leaving 7 bases between them. CDR3 nucleotides: TGTGCCAGCAGCTTCGACTGGACAGATACGCAGTATTTT. Translated: CASSFDWTDTQYF.

This chain joins TRBV7-3 and TRBJ2-1; TRBD2 aligns across 7 bases. Germline-derived CDR1 and CDR2 are SGHTA and FQGTGA. This CDR3 region has 15 residues. V shed 3 bases, J shed 2 bases, and the junction held 4 bases outside the gene matches. The CDR3 bases are TGTGCCAGCAGCTTCACCCGGGGGGCCTACAATGAGCAGTTCTTC. Translation: CASSFTRGAYNEQFF.

This clonotype was seen many times. V usage is TRBV28 and J usage is TRBJ1-2, with D uncertain. CDR1 MDHEN and CDR2 SYDVKM come from the germline V gene. This CDR3 is 14 amino acids long. Between the trimmed V and J ends, which lost 1 base and 8 bases, there was a span of 14 bases. The CDR3 region is CASSLLFLSGGYTF. CDR3 nucleotide sequence: TGTGCCAGCAGTTTATTATTCCTGTCGGGGGGCTACACCTTC.

This clonotype was recorded once. V usage is TRBV5-1 and J usage is TRBJ1-1, with 7 bases that match TRBD1. The CDR3 totals 17 residues. With 1 base clipped from V and 4 bases from J, the junction kept 13 bases outside the gene matches. Germline V CDR1 and CDR2: SGHRS, YFSETQ. The CDR3 nucleotides read TGCGCCAGCAGCTTGTCACTTAAGGGGGCGCGAGGCACTGAAGCTTTCTTT. This encodes CASSLSLKGARGTEAFF.

The chain employs TRBV7-9 and TRBJ1-2, with 7 bases fitting TRBD1. V shed 1 base, J shed 3 bases, and the junction held 2 bases outside the gene matches. CDR3 size: 14 residues. Germline V CDR1 and CDR2: SEHNR, FQNEAQ (reference sequence). CDR3 residues: CASSLGQGDYGYTF. The CDR3, as DNA: TGTGCCAGCAGCTTAGGCCAGGGGGACTATGGCTACACCTTC.

This clonotype was found many times. The V and J genes are TRBV19 and TRBJ2-5; D is possibly TRBD1 (6 bases). V dropped 4 bases and J dropped 2 bases, with 14 bases sitting between them. The germline V gene encodes CDR1 LNHDA and CDR2 SQIVND (reference sequence). The CDR3 has 15 amino acids. The CDR3 DNA reads TGTGCCAGTAGTACGACGACAGGCTATCAAGAGACCCAGTACTTC. Encoded protein: CASSTTTGYQETQYF.

The CDR3 coding sequence is TGTGCCAGCAGCCGATCGGACGGATTTAGCACAGATACGCAGTATTTT. Translating gives CASSRSDGFSTDTQYF. The chain joins TRBV4-2 to TRBJ2-3, with D hard to call. This CDR3 spans 16 amino acids. Between the trimmed V and J ends, which lost 4 bases and 0 bases, there was a span of 14 bases. Germline V gene lookup returns CDR1 LGHNA and CDR2 YNFKEQ.

This clonotype was seen ten or more times. The chain couples TRBV5-1 to TRBJ2-3; D is unresolved. The CDR3 is 13 amino acids. Germline values: CDR1 SGHRS, CDR2 YFSETQ. Trimming removed 0 bases at V and 2 bases at J, with 4 bases between. The chain's CDR3 is CASSLGFTDTQYF. The CDR3 bases are TGCGCCAGCAGCTTGGGTTTCACAGATACGCAGTATTTT.

The chain combines TRBV27 with TRBJ2-7; TRBD1 matches 9 bases. The trim removed 6 bases at V and 2 bases at J, leaving 2 bases unmatched. Looked up from germline, CDR1 is MNHEY and CDR2 is SMNVEV (reference sequence). This CDR3 has 13 amino acids. CDR3 in DNA: TGTGCCAGCAGAGGACAGGGGACCTACGAGCAGTACTTC. This encodes CASRGQGTYEQYF.

This clonotype occurred many times. This chain links TRBV29-1 with TRBJ2-3, with D hard to call. Trimming took 6 bases from V and 3 from J, leaving 10 bases between them. This CDR3 region has 12 residues. Germline lookup yields CDR1 SQVTM and CDR2 ANQGSEA. In nucleotides, the CDR3 is TGCAGCGTCCTGACTCAAACAGATACGCAGTATTTT. Translating gives CSVLTQTDTQYF.

The chain is built from TRBV10-3 and TRBJ2-1, with 11 bases identical to TRBD1. This CDR3 region has 15 residues. The J segment lost 8 bases and the V segment lost 4 bases, leaving 7 bases of the junction unmatched. CDR1 is ENHRY and CDR2 is SYGVKD in the germline V gene. The DNA for the CDR3 is TGTGCCATCAGTGCGGGTAGGACAGGGGGCGATGAGCAGTTCTTC. This gives the protein CAISAGRTGGDEQFF.

This clonotype has ten or more counts. The chain links TRBV20-1 to TRBJ2-1; no reliable D call. The germline CDR1 and CDR2 sequences are DFQATT and SNEGSKA (reference sequence). V was cut by 4 bases and J by 0 bases, with 13 bases left in between. The CDR3 is 15 amino acids. The DNA for the CDR3 is TGCAGTGCTAATCCCCTCCGTTCCTCCTACAATGAGCAGTTCTTC. Its translation: CSANPLRSSYNEQFF.

This clonotype was observed many times. The chain uses TRBV4-1 and TRBJ2-1; TRBD2 is a possible D gene (5 bases). The CDR3 has 13 amino acids. The germline gives CDR1 MGHRA, CDR2 YSYEKL. V lost 4 bases to trimming and J lost 8 bases, with 12 bases between them. The CDR3 here is CASSPPRGDEQFF. CDR3 sequence (DNA): TGCGCCAGCAGCCCACCTCGGGGAGATGAGCAGTTCTTC.

This clonotype showed up many times. The chain recombines TRBV20-1 with TRBJ1-2, with 7 positions matching TRBD1. From germline, CDR1 is DFQATT and CDR2 SNEGSKA (reference sequence). The V segment lost 8 bases and the J segment 3 bases; nucleotides outside the gene matches: 12. The CDR3 runs 14 residues. CDR3 region: CSTDSSDRDYGYTF. The CDR3, as DNA: TGCAGTACAGACTCAAGCGACAGGGACTATGGCTACACCTTC.